One sample yielded the 8 T cell receptor beta chains listed below, sequenced in a study of T-cell memory formation after mild COVID-19 (dated by TCRdb to the early 2020s). Library preparation was by 5' RACE. Sequencer: Illumina NovaSeq 6000. TCRdb reprocessing: public reads trimmed at Q25 with fastp, clones called with MiXCR, in-frame beta chains kept. Merged by CDR3 protein, the rows form single entries marked with the most common genes and DNA. This sample holds around 430,000 distinct CDR3 sequences; 15% to 20% were observed only once. Around a fifth of the sample lies in the top ten. The sample taken for sequencing was PBMCs or a T cell subset sorted from them (not recorded which). The receptors come from a man in his late teens or twenties who had mild COVID-19 (a few samples of this study predate the infection). The sample titles of this study are shuffled in the database, so cell type and time point are left out; the donor was told from shared clones.

This clonotype was counted many times. The J gene is TRBJ2-5, the V gene TRBV14; no firm D call. Germline lookup yields CDR1 SGHDN and CDR2 FVKESK. This CDR3 contains 16 residues. The ends were cut back, 0 bases at V and 5 bases at J, with 16 bases in the middle. The CDR3 region is CASSQDSIYLKETQYF. The CDR3 bases are TGTGCCAGCAGCCAAGATAGCATCTACCTGAAGGAGACCCAGTACTTC.

A few counts support this clonotype. The genes are TRBV12-3 or TRBV12-4 and TRBJ2-7, with D unresolved. Trimming took off 5 bases at V and 4 bases at J, with 15 bases between the two ends. The CDR3 contains 14 residues. The CDR3 here is CASSNQDWGYEQYF. The CDR3 region has the DNA TGTGCCAGCAGTAACCAAGACTGGGGATACGAGCAGTACTTC.

This clonotype was counted between two and nine times. This sequence joins TRBV27 and TRBJ2-7; D is unclear. Germline lookup yields CDR1 MNHEY and CDR2 SMNVEV (reference sequence). The CDR3 totals 12 residues. V was cut by 4 bases and J by 4 bases, with 8 bases left in between. Here the CDR3 DNA reads TGTGCCAGCAGTTCCGCGATGTACGAGCAGTACTTC. This gives the protein CASSSAMYEQYF.

The chain carries TRBV29-1 and TRBJ2-3; 10 positions agree with TRBD2. Per the germline V gene, CDR1 is SQVTM and CDR2 is ANQGSEA. The CDR3 extends over 13 amino acids. Trimming at V came to 7 bases and at J to 2 bases, leaving 3 bases not matched to a gene. The DNA of the CDR3 is TGCAGCGGAGCGGGAGGGGACACAGATACGCAGTATTTT. This sequence encodes CSGAGGDTDTQYF.

This clonotype was detected a few times. The chain uses TRBV10-3 and TRBJ2-1, with D perhaps TRBD2 (6 bases). With 4 bases removed from V and 0 bases from J, the gap between germline ends came to 10 bases. Germline V gene lookup returns CDR1 ENHRY and CDR2 SYGVKD. CDR3 length: 15 amino acids. Written as DNA, the CDR3 is TGTGCCATCAGTGTACGGGAGAGCTCCTACAATGAGCAGTTCTTC. This encodes CAISVRESSYNEQFF.

This clonotype was seen more than once but under ten times. The V and J genes are TRBV6-5 and TRBJ2-7; 7 positions match TRBD1. The CDR3 length is 14 residues. Germline trimming cut 3 bases from V and 3 bases from J; bases unmatched to any gene: 5. CDR1 is MNHEY and CDR2 is SVGAGI in the germline V gene. DNA for the CDR3: TGTGCCAGCAGTTATGACAGGGACCTCTACGAGCAGTACTTC. Translating it yields CASSYDRDLYEQYF.

This clonotype has just a few counts. This sequence joins TRBV7-2 and TRBJ2-3, with D perhaps being TRBD1 or TRBD2 (5 bases each). Germline values: CDR1 SGHTA, CDR2 FQGNSA. Trimming removed 7 bases at V and 1 base at J, with 15 bases between. The CDR3 has 15 residues. DNA of the CDR3: TGTGCCAGCAAAGGCAATCGGGGCGGCACAGATACGCAGTATTTT. Its protein product is CASKGNRGGTDTQYF.

This clonotype was detected only a few times. This chain links TRBV7-2 with TRBJ2-2; 8 nucleotides match TRBD2. The CDR3 covers 17 residues. With 7 bases clipped from V and 5 bases from J, the junction kept 15 bases outside the gene matches. The germline gives CDR1 SGHTA, CDR2 FQGNSA. The CDR3 region has the DNA TGTGCCAGCACCCCTAGGGGCGGGGGGACCCAAACCGGGGAGCTGTTTTTT. Translated, it gives CASTPRGGGTQTGELFF. Complete variable domain (other parts from reference TRBV7-2 and TRBJ2-2): GAGVSQSPSNKVTEKGKDVELRCDPISGHTALYWYRQSLGQGLEFLIYFQGNSAPDKSGLPSDRFSAERTGGSVSTLTIQRTQQEDSAVYLCASTPRGGGTQTGELFFGEGSRLTVL.